This T cell receptor beta chain was recovered during a study of T cell responses to AZD1222 COVID-19 vaccine. The CDR3 sequence is 11 residues long. Trimming removed 2 bases from V and 3 bases from J, with 0 bases in between. The V gene's germline CDR1 is LGHDT and CDR2 YNNKEL (reference sequence). General study results and limits: In all cases, repertoires were sampled only after the peak T cell response. Only six people who got AZD1222 tested seropositive at baseline.

Method: immunoSEQ multiplex PCR; TCRdb's copy keeps in-frame clones and lacks some. The sample yields 85,000 to 130,000 clones, 75% to 90% seen once. In regard to this clone: Its antigen is unknown. The sample has other DNA sequences that encode this CDR3 too.

This TCR was recovered from an adult in good health. This chain links TRBV3-1 (or the pseudogene TRBV3-2) with TRBJ2-3; the D is unclear. Specimen: peripheral blood, collected on day 0 of AZD1222 vaccination. The CDR3 loop is CASSQTDTQYF. In DNA, the CDR3 is TGTGCCAGCAGCCAAACAGATACGCAGTATTTT.